Each of the 23 T cell receptor beta chains below was sequenced from the same sample in a study of blood T cells in healthy people across ages. A second PCR of roughly 7 to 11 cycles used a sample-barcoded 5' primer and a J-beta primer mix. TCRdb re-called the 5' RACE reads with MiXCR, one entry per CDR3 protein. The sample includes around 900,000 distinct CDR3 sequences, roughly 51% of them seen just once. Material: blood. The receptors stem from a woman aged 55-69 years in good health.

The chain joins TRBV20-1 to TRBJ1-1, with 9 bases fitting TRBD1. The germline gives CDR1 DFQATT, CDR2 SNEGSKA (reference sequence). The V segment lost 1 base and the J segment 4 bases; nucleotides outside the gene matches: 7. CDR3 length equals 15 residues. The CDR3 protein is CSARGGQGGTTEAFF. The CDR3, as DNA: TGCAGTGCTAGAGGGGGACAGGGTGGTACCACTGAAGCTTTCTTT.

The gene calls are TRBV6-5 and TRBJ1-5; D not resolved. The CDR3 length is 18 residues. CDR1 is MNHEY and CDR2 is SVGAGI in the germline V gene. Trimming shortened V by 3 bases and J by 0 bases, and 18 bases separated the two germline ends. For the CDR3, the DNA is TGTGCCAGCAGTTATATGGGTTCGGCAGATTATAGCAATCAGCCCCAGCATTTT. Translation: CASSYMGSADYSNQPQHF.

The rearrangement uses TRBV14 and TRBJ2-5; TRBD2 might be the D (6 bases). The length of the CDR3 is 14 residues. The V gene lost 4 bases and the J gene lost 11 bases, with 20 bases spanning the gap. Germline V gene sequence: CDR1 SGHDN, CDR2 FVKESK. The CDR3 DNA follows: TGTGCCAGCAGCCGGCCGGGACTCATCCCCAAGCAGTACTTC. Translation: CASSRPGLIPKQYF.

This chain joins TRBV3-1 and TRBJ2-5; no reliable D call. The CDR3 is 13 amino acids. Trimming left V 2 bases short and J 2 bases short, with 6 bases between. Germline V CDR1 and CDR2: LGHDT, YNNKEL (reference sequence). The CDR3 DNA reads TGTGCCAGCAGCCAACGGACGCAAGAGACCCAGTACTTC. Encoded protein: CASSQRTQETQYF.

This chain joins TRBV2 and TRBJ2-1; D possibly corresponds to TRBD1 (5 bases). The CDR3 sequence is 13 residues long. Trimming took off 6 bases at V and 8 bases at J, with 14 bases between the two ends. Germline V gives CDR1 SNHLY, CDR2 FYNNEI. In nucleotides, the CDR3 is TGTGCCAGCAGCCCTGGCAGGGTGGATGAGCAGTTCTTC. Amino acids: CASSPGRVDEQFF.

The chain joins TRBV2 to TRBJ2-1; 8 bases fit TRBD1. CDR3 length equals 16 residues. With V trimmed by 5 bases and J by 6 bases, 12 bases remained unmatched. In germline, CDR1 is SNHLY, CDR2 FYNNEI. This chain's CDR3 is CASSPAPGQACNEQFF. In nucleotides, the CDR3 is TGTGCCAGCAGTCCAGCTCCGGGACAGGCCTGCAATGAGCAGTTCTTC.

CDR3 bases: TGTGCCAGCAGTGAATGGACAGGTGACTACGAGCAGTACTTC. Translation: CASSEWTGDYEQYF. This chain links TRBV25-1 with TRBJ2-7; 7 positions agree with TRBD1. This CDR3 spans 14 amino acids. Germline V gene data show CDR1 as MGHDK and CDR2 as SYGVNS. Trimming took 1 base from V and 3 from J; bases not matched to a gene: 3.

V is TRBV5-1 and J is TRBJ2-5; D call uncertain. Germline V gene data show CDR1 as SGHRS and CDR2 as YFSETQ. This CDR3 has 15 amino acids. Trimming took off 4 bases at V and 1 base at J, with 14 bases between the two ends. Here the CDR3 DNA reads TGCGCCAGCAGCCGAGAAGGATCGGTCCAAGAGACCCAGTACTTC. This encodes CASSREGSVQETQYF.

A few counts support this clonotype. The V and J genes are TRBV7-2 and TRBJ1-2; 7 positions match TRBD1. The junction had 9 bases not matched to a gene; V was cut back by 5 bases and J by 0 bases. Germline CDR1 and CDR2: SGHTA and FQGNSA. This CDR3 has 16 amino acids. DNA for the CDR3: TGTGCCAGCAGCCTAGGGGGGACAGAAGCTAACTATGGCTACACCTTC. Protein product: CASSLGGTEANYGYTF. Looking up the rest from reference TRBV7-2 and TRBJ1-2 gives the full variable domain: GAGVSQSPSNKVTEKGKDVELRCDPISGHTALYWYRQSLGQGLEFLIYFQGNSAPDKSGLPSDRFSAERTGGSVSTLTIQRTQQEDSAVYLCASSLGGTEANYGYTFGSGTRLTVV.

The chain joins TRBV6-4 to TRBJ2-3; 9 bases line up with TRBD2. The germline CDR1 and CDR2 sequences are MRHNA and SNTAGT. Trimming took 3 bases from V and 8 from J; bases not matched to a gene: 9. The CDR3 runs to 15 residues. The CDR3 DNA reads as TGTGCCAGCAGTGAAACAGCGGGAGGCTCGGGTACGCAGTATTTT. This translates into CASSETAGGSGTQYF.

The genes are TRBV5-1 and TRBJ2-1, with 8 bases identical to TRBD1. V shed 0 bases, J shed 10 bases, and the junction held 6 bases outside the gene matches. The CDR3 loop spans 14 amino acids. Germline lookup yields CDR1 SGHRS and CDR2 YFSETQ. The CDR3 protein is CASSLDRTGREQFF. Written as DNA, the CDR3 is TGCGCCAGCAGCTTGGACCGGACAGGGCGGGAGCAGTTCTTC.

The genes are TRBV7-2 and TRBJ2-1; D is unresolved. V dropped 4 bases and J dropped 4 bases, with 8 bases sitting between them. The CDR3 has 13 residues. The germline V gene has CDR1 SGHTA and CDR2 FQGNSA. The CDR3 spells CASSWQRYNEQFF. The CDR3 DNA reads TGTGCCAGCAGCTGGCAACGTTACAATGAGCAGTTCTTC.

V is TRBV19 and J is TRBJ2-7; 7 bases agree with TRBD1. The CDR3 runs to 15 residues. Germline CDR1 reads LNHDA; CDR2 reads SQIVND (reference sequence). V was pared by 6 bases and J by 1 base, with 9 bases of the junction left unmatched. Here the CDR3 DNA reads TGTGCCAGTAGCCCTACAGGGGACCCTTCCTACGAGCAGTACTTC. The encoded protein is CASSPTGDPSYEQYF.

This clonotype was detected once. The chain has TRBV7-9 and TRBJ2-3; 10 nucleotides match TRBD2. Germline V gene data show CDR1 as SEHNR and CDR2 as FQNEAQ (reference sequence). The CDR3 consists of 17 residues. V was clipped by 5 bases and J by 4 bases; unmatched bases: 12. CDR3 DNA sequence: TGTGCCAGCAGCAAACCTGGACTAGCGGCGAGTGCAGATACGCAGTATTTT. Encoded protein: CASSKPGLAASADTQYF. Full variable domain (remainder filled in from reference TRBV7-9 and TRBJ2-3): DTGVSQNPRHKITKRGQNVTFRCDPISEHNRLYWYRQTLGQGPEFLTYFQNEAQLEKSRLLSDRFSAERPKGSFSTLEIQRTEQGDSAMYLCASSKPGLAASADTQYFGPGTRLTVL.

The chain carries TRBV29-1 and TRBJ2-5, with 11 bases matching TRBD2. The CDR3 is made up of 14 amino acids. The germline CDR1 and CDR2 sequences are SQVTM and ANQGSEA. V shed 7 bases and J 4 bases; nucleotides not matched to a gene: 8. Written as DNA, the CDR3 is TGCAGCGGGACTAGCGGGCGAGTGGGAGAGACCCAGTACTTC. Translated: CSGTSGRVGETQYF.

The rearrangement joins TRBV7-7 to TRBJ2-1; the match to TRBD1 covers 7 bases. The CDR3 extends over 15 amino acids. The V gene's germline CDR1 is SSHAT and CDR2 FNYEAQ (reference sequence). The trim removed 5 bases at V and 8 bases at J, leaving 12 bases unmatched. CDR3 loop: CASSPSRDSFYEQFF. CDR3 DNA sequence: TGTGCCAGCAGCCCGTCCCGGGACAGTTTCTATGAGCAGTTCTTC.

The chain has TRBV6-1 and TRBJ2-1; no clear D gene. V lost 6 bases and J lost 8, with 23 bases in between. Germline lookup yields CDR1 MNHNS and CDR2 SASEGT. The CDR3 extends over 16 amino acids. DNA for the CDR3: TGTGCCAGCAGAGGCCTTATGACCGTTAGGTTCGATGAGCAGTTCTTC. Its translation is CASRGLMTVRFDEQFF.

The chain carries TRBV7-2 and TRBJ2-1; no firm D call. Germline values: CDR1 SGHTA, CDR2 FQGNSA. The CDR3 runs to 13 residues. The V end lost 1 base, the J end lost 10 bases, and 11 bases lay between the germline ends. The CDR3 protein is CASSLELGYEQFF. For the CDR3, the DNA is TGTGCCAGCAGCTTAGAGTTGGGGTACGAGCAGTTCTTC.

This chain connects TRBV10-2 to TRBJ2-2, with 8 bases that match TRBD1. With V trimmed by 8 bases and J by 5 bases, 7 bases remained unmatched. Germline values: CDR1 WSHSY, CDR2 SAAADI. There are 14 residues in the CDR3. This chain's CDR3 is CASCAGGNTGELFF. In DNA, the CDR3 is TGCGCCAGCTGTGCAGGGGGCAATACCGGGGAGCTGTTTTTT.

There are a few counts of this clonotype. This chain links TRBV29-1 with TRBJ2-1; D unresolved. Trimming took off 3 bases at V and 6 bases at J, with 18 bases between the two ends. This CDR3 region has 15 residues. Germline assignment: CDR1 SQVTM and CDR2 ANQGSEA. The CDR3 coding sequence is TGCAGCGTTGATGGTAACCTACAAGGCCCCAATGAGCAGTTCTTC. It specifies CSVDGNLQGPNEQFF.

The V gene is TRBV28, the J gene TRBJ2-1, with a weak D call TRBD2 (6 bases). The CDR3 covers 16 residues. V gave up 5 bases and J gave up 7 bases, with 21 bases separating them. The germline gives CDR1 MDHEN, CDR2 SYDVKM. The CDR3 DNA sequence: TGTGCCAGCAGTCCCATCGCTAGCGAAGGCCGGAATGAGCAGTTCTTC. Its protein is CASSPIASEGRNEQFF.

The V call is TRBV4-1, the J call TRBJ2-1, with TRBD2 identical over 8 bases. The germline V gene encodes CDR1 MGHRA and CDR2 YSYEKL. J was trimmed by 9 bases and V by 0 bases; bases with no gene match: 4. This CDR3 is built from 14 residues. CDR3 nucleotides: TGCGCCAGCAGCCAAGATCTGAGCGGGAGTGAGCAGTTCTTC. It is translated as CASSQDLSGSEQFF.

This clonotype was detected ten times or more. This chain links TRBV4-3 with TRBJ2-1; 12 nucleotides match TRBD2. This CDR3 contains 18 residues. With 0 bases clipped from V and 4 bases from J, the junction kept 7 bases outside the gene matches. Germline V lookup: CDR1 LGHNA, CDR2 YSLEER. CDR3 region: CASSQDLAGGLSYNEQFF. The CDR3 DNA sequence: TGCGCCAGCAGCCAAGATCTAGCGGGAGGGCTATCATACAATGAGCAGTTCTTC.